The 4 T cell receptor beta chains below come from one sample, sequenced in a study of beta chain features in type 1 diabetes. Expressed TCRB transcripts were sequenced because the entire RNA isolate underwent reverse transcription. Generated by immunoSEQ multiplex PCR, the TCRdb table keeps only in-frame clones and is missing some. The data show roughly 330,000 clones, 11% seen once. The sample taken for sequencing was naive CD4+ T cells from blood. The origin of the receptors is a woman aged 25 to 39 in good health.

The V call is TRBV18, the J call TRBJ2-1, with D tentatively TRBD2 (5 bases). The CDR3 is 14 amino acids. The V end lost 0 bases, the J end lost 3 bases, and 6 bases lay between the germline ends. The V gene's germline CDR1 is KGHSH and CDR2 LQKENI. The CDR3 sequence: CASSPPGIYNEQFF. CDR3 sequence (DNA): TGTGCCAGCTCACCACCCGGGATCTACAATGAGCAGTTCTTC.

This clone has more than one count but fewer than ten. The sample holds other DNA sequences that translate to the same CDR3. This sequence joins TRBV19 and TRBJ2-1, with TRBD1 identical over 8 bases. V dropped 4 bases and J dropped 1; count of bases not matched to a gene: 3. The germline V gene encodes CDR1 LNHDA and CDR2 SQIVND (reference sequence). This CDR3 spans 15 amino acids. The chain's CDR3 is CASSTDRGSYNEQFF. The CDR3 coding sequence is TGTGCCAGTAGTACCGACAGGGGTTCCTACAATGAGCAGTTCTTC.

The CDR3 bases are TGTGCCAGCAGTTTTGCGGGGGGTTGGGACCAGCCCCAGCATTTT. This sequence encodes CASSFAGGWDQPQHF. V is TRBV28 and J is TRBJ1-5; D possibly corresponds to TRBD1 (5 bases). The CDR3 extends over 15 amino acids. Germline loops: CDR1 MDHEN, CDR2 SYDVKM. The V end lost 3 bases, the J end lost 7 bases, and 16 bases lay between the germline ends.

This clone was found a few times. The chain couples TRBV18 to TRBJ2-3, with TRBD2 identical over 11 bases. Germline trimming cut 2 bases from V and 1 base from J; bases unmatched to any gene: 2. The CDR3 has 16 amino acids. In germline, CDR1 is KGHSH, CDR2 LQKENI. CDR3 sequence (DNA): TGTGCCAGCTCACCATCTAGCGGGAGGCGCACAGATACGCAGTATTTT. Its translation: CASSPSSGRRTDTQYF.